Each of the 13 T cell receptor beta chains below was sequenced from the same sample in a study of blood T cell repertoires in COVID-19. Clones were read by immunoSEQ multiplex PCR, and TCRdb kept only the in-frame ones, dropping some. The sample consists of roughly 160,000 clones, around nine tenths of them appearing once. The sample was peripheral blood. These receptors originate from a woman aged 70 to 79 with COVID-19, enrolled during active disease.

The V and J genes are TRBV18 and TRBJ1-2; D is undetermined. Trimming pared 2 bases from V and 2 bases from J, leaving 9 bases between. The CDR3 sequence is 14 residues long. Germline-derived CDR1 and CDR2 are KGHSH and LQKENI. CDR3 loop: CASSPTQANYGYTF. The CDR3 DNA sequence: TGTGCCAGCTCACCAACCCAGGCGAACTATGGCTACACCTTC.

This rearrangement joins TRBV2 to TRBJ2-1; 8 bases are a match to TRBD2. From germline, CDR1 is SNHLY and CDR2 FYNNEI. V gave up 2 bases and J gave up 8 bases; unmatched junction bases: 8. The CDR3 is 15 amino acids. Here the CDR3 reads CASSESFSGEDEQFF. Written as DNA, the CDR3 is TGTGCCAGCAGTGAATCGTTTAGCGGGGAGGATGAGCAGTTCTTC.

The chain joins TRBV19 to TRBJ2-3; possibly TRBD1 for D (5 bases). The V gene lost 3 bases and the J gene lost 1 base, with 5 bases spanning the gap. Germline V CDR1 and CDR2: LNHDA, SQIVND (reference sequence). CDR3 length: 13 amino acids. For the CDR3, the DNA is TGTGCCAGTAGTATGACAGGCACAGATACGCAGTATTTT. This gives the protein CASSMTGTDTQYF.

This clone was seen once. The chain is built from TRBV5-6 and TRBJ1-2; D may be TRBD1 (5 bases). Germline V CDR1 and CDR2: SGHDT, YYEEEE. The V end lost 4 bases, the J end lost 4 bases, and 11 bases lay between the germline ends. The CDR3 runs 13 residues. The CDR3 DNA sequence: TGTGCCAGCAGCGGTGTGACAGCCTATGGCTACACCTTC. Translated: CASSGVTAYGYTF.

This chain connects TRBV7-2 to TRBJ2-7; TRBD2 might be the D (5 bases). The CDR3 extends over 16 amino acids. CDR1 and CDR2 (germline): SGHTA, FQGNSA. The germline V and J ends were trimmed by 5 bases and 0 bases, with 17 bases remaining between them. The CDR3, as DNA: TGTGCCAGCAGCCCCCGAGGAGGTTCGAGCTCCTACGAGCAGTACTTC. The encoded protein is CASSPRGGSSSYEQYF.

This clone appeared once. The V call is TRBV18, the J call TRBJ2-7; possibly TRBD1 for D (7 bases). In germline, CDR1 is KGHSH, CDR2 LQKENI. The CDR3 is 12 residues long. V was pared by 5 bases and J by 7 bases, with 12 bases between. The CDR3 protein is CASSAQGGEQYF. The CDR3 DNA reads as TGTGCCAGCTCAGCCCAGGGGGGAGAGCAGTACTTC.

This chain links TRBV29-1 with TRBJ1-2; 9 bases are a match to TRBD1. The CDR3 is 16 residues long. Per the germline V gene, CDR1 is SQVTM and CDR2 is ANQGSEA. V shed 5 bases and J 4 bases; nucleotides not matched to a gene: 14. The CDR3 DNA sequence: TGCAGCGTTCAACCTGTTACAGGACAGGGGATCTATGGCTACACCTTC. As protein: CSVQPVTGQGIYGYTF.

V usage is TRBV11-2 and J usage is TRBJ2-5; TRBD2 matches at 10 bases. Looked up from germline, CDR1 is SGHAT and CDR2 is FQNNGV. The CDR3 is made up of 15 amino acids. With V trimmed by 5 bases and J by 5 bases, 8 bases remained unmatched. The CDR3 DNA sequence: TGTGCCAGCAGCCCACAGCGGGGGGGCCTGGAGACCCAGTACTTC. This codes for CASSPQRGGLETQYF.

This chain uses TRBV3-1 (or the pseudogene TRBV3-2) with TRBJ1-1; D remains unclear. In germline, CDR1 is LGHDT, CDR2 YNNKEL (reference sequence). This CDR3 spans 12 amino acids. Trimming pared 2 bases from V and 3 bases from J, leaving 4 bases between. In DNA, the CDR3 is TGTGCCAGCAGCCAATCAGACACTGAAGCTTTCTTT. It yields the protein CASSQSDTEAFF.

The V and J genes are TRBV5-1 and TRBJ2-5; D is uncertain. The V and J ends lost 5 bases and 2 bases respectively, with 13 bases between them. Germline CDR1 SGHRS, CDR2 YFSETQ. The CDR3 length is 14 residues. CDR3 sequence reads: CASSPGSTQETQYF. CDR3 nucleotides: TGCGCCAGCAGTCCAGGTAGTACTCAAGAGACCCAGTACTTC.

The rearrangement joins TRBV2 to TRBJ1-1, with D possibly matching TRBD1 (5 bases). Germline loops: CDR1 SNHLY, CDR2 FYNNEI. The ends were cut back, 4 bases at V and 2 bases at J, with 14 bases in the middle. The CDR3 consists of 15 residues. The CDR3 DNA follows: TGTGCCAGCAGTGGGACATACTTCGGAAACACTGAAGCTTTCTTT. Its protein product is CASSGTYFGNTEAFF.

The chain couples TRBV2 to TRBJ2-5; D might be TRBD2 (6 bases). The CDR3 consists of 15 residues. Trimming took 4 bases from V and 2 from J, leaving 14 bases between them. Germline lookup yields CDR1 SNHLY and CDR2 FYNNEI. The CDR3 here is CASSVFGTSQETQYF. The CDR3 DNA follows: TGTGCCAGCAGTGTCTTCGGGACTTCTCAAGAGACCCAGTACTTC.

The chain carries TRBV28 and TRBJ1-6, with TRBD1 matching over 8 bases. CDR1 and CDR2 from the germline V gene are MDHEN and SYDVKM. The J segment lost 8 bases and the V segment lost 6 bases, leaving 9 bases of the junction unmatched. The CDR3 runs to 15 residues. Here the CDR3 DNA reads TGTGCCAGCAGCTACGACAGGGGATGGGATTCACCCCTCCACTTT. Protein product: CASSYDRGWDSPLHF.